The 27 T cell receptor beta chains below all came from one sample that was sequenced in a study of OX40 agonist ivuxolimab in advanced cancers. Only in-frame clones appear in the TCRdb table, and some are missing; sequencing was by immunoSEQ multiplex PCR. The table shows 55,000 to 65,000 clones, with 84% occurring only once. Source: CD4+ or CD8+ T cells sorted from blood, taken in a trial of the OX40 agonist ivuxolimab. These receptors all stem from an adult with an advanced solid tumor such as melanoma, head and neck, liver or kidney cancer.

The chain carries TRBV11-2 and TRBJ2-3, with D perhaps TRBD2 (5 bases). Trimming stripped 2 bases from V and 1 base from J, with 10 bases between. The CDR3 extends over 15 amino acids. Germline loops: CDR1 SGHAT, CDR2 FQNNGV. CDR3 region: CASSLFAGGTDTQYF. The CDR3 bases are TGTGCCAGCAGCTTATTTGCGGGCGGCACAGATACGCAGTATTTT.

The gene calls are TRBV19 and TRBJ2-2; 8 bases align to TRBD1. J was trimmed by 7 bases and V by 3 bases; bases with no gene match: 10. Germline V gene lookup returns CDR1 LNHDA and CDR2 SQIVND (reference sequence). The CDR3 sequence is 16 residues long. CDR3 amino acids: CASSISTGEFFGELFF. DNA for the CDR3: TGTGCCAGTAGTATCTCGACAGGGGAGTTCTTCGGGGAGCTGTTTTTT.

The rearrangement joins TRBV30 to TRBJ2-1, with unresolved D. The germline CDR1 and CDR2 sequences are GTSNPN and SVGIG (reference sequence). The CDR3 runs 11 residues. Trimming cost V 2 bases and J 5 bases, with 4 bases left between them. CDR3 DNA: TGTGCCTGGAGTCGGAACAATGAGCAGTTCTTC. It codes for CAWSRNNEQFF.

The J gene is TRBJ2-3, the V gene TRBV30; no clear D gene. The germline V gene encodes CDR1 GTSNPN and CDR2 SVGIG (reference sequence). There are 13 residues in the CDR3. V gave up 5 bases and J gave up 2 bases, with 11 bases separating them. The CDR3 DNA sequence: TGTGCCTGGGTGCCTGGGTTCACAGATACGCAGTATTTT. Its translation: CAWVPGFTDTQYF.

This chain connects TRBV6-1 to TRBJ2-3, with a tentative D call TRBD2 (5 bases). Trimming cost V 0 bases and J 5 bases, with 15 bases left between them. The CDR3 loop spans 16 amino acids. CDR1 is MNHNS and CDR2 is SASEGT in the germline V gene. CDR3 amino acids: CASSEALDYRGDTQYF. In DNA form, the CDR3 reads TGTGCCAGCAGTGAAGCGCTTGACTACCGAGGAGATACGCAGTATTTT.

The genes are TRBV6-1 and TRBJ2-7; D is unresolved. V was shortened by 5 bases and J by 13 bases, with 15 bases between the two germline ends. The CDR3 loop spans 11 amino acids. Germline V CDR1 and CDR2: MNHNS, SASEGT. The DNA of the CDR3 is TGTGCCAGCAGTAATCTTAGGCTCTTATACTTC. Protein product: CASSNLRLLYF.

J is TRBJ2-1 and V is TRBV11-3; 13 positions agree with TRBD2. V trimming: 0 bases; J trimming: 9 bases; junction bases outside the gene matches: 8. CDR1 is SGHNT, CDR2 YENEEA, per germline. The CDR3 consists of 17 residues. CDR3 protein: CASSLDPPTSGRSEQFF. The CDR3 DNA follows: TGTGCCAGCAGCTTAGATCCTCCGACTAGCGGGAGGAGTGAGCAGTTCTTC.

This clone was counted once. V and J are TRBV6-1 and TRBJ1-2; the D is unclear. The CDR3 contains 13 residues. Germline V gives CDR1 MNHNS, CDR2 SASEGT. The V gene lost 7 bases and the J gene lost 4 bases, with 13 bases spanning the gap. The CDR3: CASIGEYRYGYTF. DNA for the CDR3: TGTGCCAGCATCGGTGAATACCGCTATGGCTACACCTTC.

This chain links TRBV6-1 with TRBJ1-1; the D gene is possibly TRBD1 (5 bases). This CDR3 is built from 15 residues. V was clipped by 6 bases and J by 2 bases, with 16 bases between them. The V gene's germline CDR1 is MNHNS and CDR2 SASEGT. CDR3 in amino acids: CASRETATPNTEAFF. In nucleotides, the CDR3 is TGTGCCAGCAGGGAGACAGCAACTCCCAACACTGAAGCTTTCTTT.

This chain uses TRBV18 with TRBJ2-5; D is unresolved. V dropped 6 bases and J dropped 5 bases, with 13 bases sitting between them. Germline loops: CDR1 KGHSH, CDR2 LQKENI. The CDR3 spans 13 residues. The CDR3 DNA follows: TGTGCCAGCTCGGCCATCCGAGAGGAGACCCAGTACTTC. Its protein product is CASSAIREETQYF.

V and J are TRBV28 and TRBJ1-4; unclear D gene. The germline CDR1 and CDR2 sequences are MDHEN and SYDVKM. The CDR3 has 12 amino acids. V was shortened by 3 bases and J by 11 bases, with 10 bases between the two germline ends. The CDR3 DNA follows: TGTGCCAGCAGTTTCGGCGGCTCTAAACTGTTTTTT. It encodes CASSFGGSKLFF.

CDR3 DNA: TGTGCCAGCAGTCCACTCCGGACAGATTACAATGAGCAGTTCTTC. Translation gives CASSPLRTDYNEQFF. The chain combines TRBV27 with TRBJ2-1; D possibly corresponds to TRBD1 (6 bases). The CDR3 is 15 residues long. Germline CDR1 is MNHEY and CDR2 is SMNVEV (reference sequence). Deletions cut 5 bases from V and 4 bases from J, with 15 bases between.

The chain has TRBV28 and TRBJ2-6; D uncertain. CDR3 size: 16 residues. Germline V gene data show CDR1 as MDHEN and CDR2 as SYDVKM. Trimming removed 3 bases from V and 0 bases from J, with 9 bases in between. In nucleotides, the CDR3 is TGTGCCAGCAGTTTGACACAGCCCTCTGGGGCCAACGTCCTGACTTTC. Translated: CASSLTQPSGANVLTF.

V is TRBV5-1 and J is TRBJ2-2; no reliable D call. The CDR3 is 14 amino acids. Germline-derived CDR1 and CDR2 are SGHRS and YFSETQ. V shed 4 bases and J shed 6 bases, with 13 bases lying between them. The CDR3 loop reads CASSLTSSAGELFF. CDR3 DNA: TGCGCCAGCAGCCTCACGTCCTCTGCCGGGGAGCTGTTTTTT.

The chain joins TRBV7-8 to TRBJ1-5; 7 bases align to TRBD1. The J segment lost 4 bases and the V segment lost 1 base, leaving 1 base of the junction unmatched. This CDR3 contains 14 residues. Per the germline V gene, CDR1 is SGHVS and CDR2 is FQNEAQ. The CDR3, as DNA: TGTGCCAGCAGCTTAGGGACAGGTAATCAGCCCCAGCATTTT. Translated, it gives CASSLGTGNQPQHF.

The V and J genes are TRBV28 and TRBJ2-5, with D unresolved. The CDR3 totals 13 residues. The ends were cut back, 3 bases at V and 3 bases at J, with 8 bases in the middle. From germline, CDR1 is MDHEN and CDR2 SYDVKM. CDR3 coding DNA: TGTGCCAGCAGTTTTCAGGAGAAAGAGACCCAGTACTTC. Its translation is CASSFQEKETQYF.

J is TRBJ2-2 and V is TRBV18; D gene ambiguous. Germline CDR1 is KGHSH and CDR2 is LQKENI. CDR3 length: 12 residues. Trimming stripped 3 bases from V and 4 bases from J, with 3 bases between. This CDR3 reads CASSPSTGELFF. The CDR3 DNA is TGTGCCAGCTCACCTTCCACCGGGGAGCTGTTTTTT.

The chain links TRBV7-3 to TRBJ1-6, with D possibly being TRBD1 (5 bases). Germline CDR1 SGHTA, CDR2 FQGTGA. Trimming shortened V by 1 base and J by 10 bases, and 17 bases separated the two germline ends. This CDR3 region has 16 residues. The CDR3 nucleotides read TGTGCCAGCAGCTTAAAGCAAAGGGGTCAAGGATCACCCCTCCACTTT. Residues: CASSLKQRGQGSPLHF.

V is TRBV5-4 and J is TRBJ1-3; weak D call: TRBD1 (5 bases). V lost 7 bases, J lost 0 bases, and 11 bases lay in between. Germline-derived CDR1 and CDR2 are SGHNT and YYREEE (reference sequence). This CDR3 spans 14 amino acids. The CDR3 loop is CASSGAPSGNTIYF. The CDR3 DNA sequence: TGTGCCAGCTCCGGGGCACCCTCTGGAAACACCATATATTTT.

The J gene is TRBJ2-1, the V gene TRBV14, with D uncertain. The germline V and J ends were trimmed by 2 bases and 0 bases, with 8 bases remaining between them. CDR1 is SGHDN, CDR2 FVKESK, per germline. The CDR3 is made up of 15 amino acids. This CDR3 is CASSQRLSSYNEQFF. DNA for the CDR3: TGTGCCAGCAGCCAACGTCTTTCCTCCTACAATGAGCAGTTCTTC.

This clone was found once. The chain carries TRBV19 and TRBJ2-5; a possible D gene is TRBD1 (6 bases). This CDR3 spans 14 amino acids. V was clipped by 5 bases and J by 7 bases, with 17 bases between them. The V gene's germline CDR1 is LNHDA and CDR2 SQIVND (reference sequence). The CDR3, as DNA: TGTGCCAGTAGTCCTGGGGGCACAGGAGTGACCCAGTACTTC. Translation: CASSPGGTGVTQYF.

This clone was counted a few times. The V gene is TRBV19, the J gene TRBJ2-1; 14 bases match TRBD2. Per germline, CDR1 LNHDA and CDR2 SQIVND (reference sequence). This CDR3 region has 15 residues. Germline trimming cut 7 bases from V and 7 bases from J; bases unmatched to any gene: 6. The CDR3 region is CASNPTSGRVNEQFF. As DNA, the CDR3 is TGTGCCAGTAACCCGACTAGCGGGAGGGTAAATGAGCAGTTCTTC.

The V call is TRBV6-1, the J call TRBJ1-4; D perhaps matches TRBD1 (6 bases). V was trimmed by 2 bases and J by 2 bases, leaving 12 bases between them. The germline gives CDR1 MNHNS, CDR2 SASEGT. This CDR3 has 16 amino acids. The CDR3 nucleotides read TGTGCCAGCAGTGAAAGAATTACAGGGACTAATGAAAAACTGTTTTTT. Translating it yields CASSERITGTNEKLFF.

This CDR3 reads CATSRDLPGTGSHSQFF. Here the CDR3 DNA reads TGTGCCACCAGCAGAGATCTTCCCGGGACAGGAAGCCATTCACAGTTCTTC. The chain employs TRBV15 and TRBJ2-1, with 8 bases that match TRBD1. V lost 0 bases to trimming and J lost 13 bases; unmatched junction nucleotides: 17. The germline V gene has CDR1 LNHNV and CDR2 YYDKDF (reference sequence). The CDR3 contains 17 residues.

The genes are TRBV28 and TRBJ2-7, with D possibly being TRBD1 or TRBD2 (6 bases each). This CDR3 contains 16 residues. The V end was cut by 3 bases, the J end by 4 bases, with 19 bases between. Germline loops: CDR1 MDHEN, CDR2 SYDVKM. The CDR3 region is CASSFILWGAEYEQYF. The DNA of the CDR3 is TGTGCCAGCAGTTTCATACTTTGGGGGGCTGAGTACGAGCAGTACTTC.

The chain combines TRBV28 with TRBJ2-5; D is unclear. The CDR3 consists of 10 residues. Trimming pared 10 bases from V and 4 bases from J, leaving 7 bases between. Germline CDR1 and CDR2: MDHEN and SYDVKM. This CDR3 is CATALETQYF. The CDR3 DNA reads TGTGCCACTGCTTTAGAGACCCAGTACTTC.

This chain connects TRBV7-9 to TRBJ2-1; D gene ambiguous. Germline loops: CDR1 SEHNR, CDR2 FQNEAQ (reference sequence). The CDR3 sequence is 15 residues long. The V end lost 2 bases, the J end lost 5 bases, and 13 bases lay between the germline ends. The CDR3 nucleotides are TGTGCCAGCAGCTTAAGTTCCCTTGGGCACAATGAGCAGTTCTTC. Its protein is CASSLSSLGHNEQFF.